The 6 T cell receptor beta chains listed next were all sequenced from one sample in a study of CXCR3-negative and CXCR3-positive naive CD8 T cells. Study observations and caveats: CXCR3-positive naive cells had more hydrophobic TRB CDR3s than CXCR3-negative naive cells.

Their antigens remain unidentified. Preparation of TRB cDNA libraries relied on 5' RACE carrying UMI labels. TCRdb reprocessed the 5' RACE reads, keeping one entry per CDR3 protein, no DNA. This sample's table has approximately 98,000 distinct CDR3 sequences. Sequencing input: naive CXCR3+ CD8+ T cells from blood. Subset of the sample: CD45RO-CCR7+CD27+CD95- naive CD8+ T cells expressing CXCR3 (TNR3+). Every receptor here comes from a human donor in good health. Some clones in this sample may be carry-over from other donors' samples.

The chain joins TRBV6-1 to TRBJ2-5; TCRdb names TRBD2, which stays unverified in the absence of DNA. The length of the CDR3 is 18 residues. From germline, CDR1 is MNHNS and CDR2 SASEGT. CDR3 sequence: CASTLKPAASGGQETQYF.

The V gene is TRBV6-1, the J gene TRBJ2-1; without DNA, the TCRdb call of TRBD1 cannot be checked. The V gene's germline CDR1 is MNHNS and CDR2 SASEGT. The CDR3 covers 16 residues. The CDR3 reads CASSPDTPRSYNEQFF.

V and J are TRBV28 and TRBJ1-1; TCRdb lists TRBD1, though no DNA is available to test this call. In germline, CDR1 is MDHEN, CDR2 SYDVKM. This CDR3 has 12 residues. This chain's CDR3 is CASSLPGTEAFF.

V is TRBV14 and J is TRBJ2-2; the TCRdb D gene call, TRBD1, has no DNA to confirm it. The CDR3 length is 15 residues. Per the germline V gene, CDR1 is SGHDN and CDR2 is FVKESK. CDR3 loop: CASSHFGAQGGELFF.

Here the CDR3 reads CSARARDGVRQYF. The J gene is TRBJ2-7, the V gene TRBV20-1; TCRdb's D call, TRBD1, is unchecked because there is no DNA. Germline V gene data show CDR1 as DFQATT and CDR2 as SNEGSKA (reference sequence). The CDR3 has 13 amino acids.

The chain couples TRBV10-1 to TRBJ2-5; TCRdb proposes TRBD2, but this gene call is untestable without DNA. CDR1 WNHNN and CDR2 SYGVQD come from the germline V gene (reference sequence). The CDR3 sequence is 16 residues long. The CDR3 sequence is CASSESERLAEETQYF.